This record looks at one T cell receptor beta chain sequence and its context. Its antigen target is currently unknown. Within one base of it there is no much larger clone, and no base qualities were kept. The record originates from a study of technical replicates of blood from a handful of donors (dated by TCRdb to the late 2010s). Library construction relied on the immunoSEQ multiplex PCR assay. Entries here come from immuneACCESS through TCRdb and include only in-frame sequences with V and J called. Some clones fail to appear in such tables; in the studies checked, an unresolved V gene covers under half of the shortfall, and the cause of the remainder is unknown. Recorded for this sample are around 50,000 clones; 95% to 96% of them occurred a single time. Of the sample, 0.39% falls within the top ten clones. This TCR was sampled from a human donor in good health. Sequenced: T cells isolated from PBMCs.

At the DNA level, the sequence is TGTGCCAGCAGTCCCACAGGGTCACAGCCCCAGCATTTT. It specifies CASSPTGSQPQHF. Recombination linked TRBV7-9 to TRBJ1-5; TRBD1 is a possible D gene, resting on 6 matching bases. CDR1 and CDR2 are read off the germline V gene (reference sequence) as SEHNR and FQNEAQ. The CDR3 covers 13 residues, taking in both the cysteine and the phenylalanine. Only the CDR3 part of the read is kept: 39 bases, read in frame from the first base. V sheds 6 bases and J sheds 7 bases, leaving 13 bases between their ends.